These 30 T cell receptor beta chains share one sample of origin, sequenced in a study of T cells in Graves' hyperthyroidism and ophthalmopathy. RNA transcripts served as the template for amplifying TCR beta CDR3 regions. Primed by the HTBI set, a first-round RT-PCR was run on the TCR CDR3. MiXCR, applied by TCRdb to the multiplex PCR reads, yields one record per CDR3 protein. The sample contains approximately 600,000 distinct CDR3 sequences, roughly 15% of which appear only once. Material for sequencing was blood. All receptors derive from a woman aged 25 to 39 with Graves' hyperthyroidism.

This clonotype appeared a few times. This chain links TRBV29-1 with TRBJ1-2; D unresolved. Germline CDR1 SQVTM, CDR2 ANQGSEA. Between the trimmed V and J ends, which lost 4 bases and 0 bases, there was a span of 9 bases. The CDR3 spans 13 residues. CDR3 amino acids: CSVGYSANYGYTF. The CDR3 nucleotides are TGCAGCGTTGGATATTCAGCTAACTATGGCTACACCTTC.

J is TRBJ2-5 and V is TRBV4-1; D may correspond to TRBD1 or TRBD2 (5 bases each). V was trimmed by 0 bases and J by 6 bases, leaving 8 bases between them. CDR3 size: 13 residues. Germline CDR1 reads MGHRA; CDR2 reads YSYEKL. The DNA for the CDR3 is TGCGCCAGCAGCCAAGATCGGGGCAAGACCCAGTACTTC. Translation gives CASSQDRGKTQYF.

This clonotype was seen many times. V is TRBV30 and J is TRBJ2-3; a weak D match, TRBD2 (5 bases). CDR1 and CDR2 (germline): GTSNPN, SVGIG (reference sequence). This CDR3 is 13 amino acids long. Trimming removed 2 bases at V and 5 bases at J, with 11 bases between. The CDR3 nucleotides are TGTGCCTGGAGTACGAGGGTCCGAGATACGCAGTATTTT. It codes for CAWSTRVRDTQYF.

This clonotype was detected ten times or more. The chain has TRBV28 and TRBJ2-7; 13 bases map to TRBD2. The CDR3 is 15 amino acids. Germline CDR1 and CDR2: MDHEN and SYDVKM. V was clipped by 5 bases and J by 2 bases; unmatched bases: 3. CDR3 sequence: CASSPGLAGAYEQYF. CDR3 in DNA: TGTGCCAGCAGTCCCGGACTAGCGGGAGCCTACGAGCAGTACTTC. The whole variable domain, remainder taken from reference TRBV28 and TRBJ2-7, is DVKVTQSSRYLVKRTGEKVFLECVQDMDHENMFWYRQDPGLGLRLIYFSYDVKMKEKGDIPEGYSVSREKKERFSLILESASTNQTSMYLCASSPGLAGAYEQYFGPGTRLTVT.

This clonotype was observed many times. The chain uses TRBV20-1 and TRBJ1-1; D gene ambiguous. Trimming took off 4 bases at V and 3 bases at J, with 18 bases between the two ends. Germline CDR1 is DFQATT and CDR2 is SNEGSKA (reference sequence). This CDR3 is built from 15 residues. The CDR3 is CSAKRTGRMDTEAFF. Here the CDR3 DNA reads TGCAGTGCTAAGAGGACCGGTAGGATGGACACTGAAGCTTTCTTT.

V is TRBV11-2 and J is TRBJ2-1; 8 bases align to TRBD1. The CDR3 consists of 15 residues. With V trimmed by 0 bases and J by 8 bases, 6 bases remained unmatched. Germline CDR1 reads SGHAT; CDR2 reads FQNNGV. CDR3 residues: CASSLEGTGFDEQFF. The DNA for the CDR3 is TGTGCCAGCAGCTTAGAAGGGACAGGTTTCGATGAGCAGTTCTTC.

The rearrangement links TRBV28 to TRBJ1-2, with TRBD1 as a possible D gene (6 bases). Germline loops: CDR1 MDHEN, CDR2 SYDVKM. V lost 5 bases and J lost 4, with 14 bases in between. This CDR3 is built from 14 residues. CDR3 in DNA: TGTGCCAGCAGTAGACCGGGACAACCCTATGGCTACACCTTC. Encoded protein: CASSRPGQPYGYTF.

This clonotype was seen only a few times. The V gene is TRBV19, the J gene TRBJ2-7; no clear D gene. The CDR3 totals 13 residues. Germline assignment: CDR1 LNHDA and CDR2 SQIVND (reference sequence). V lost 3 bases and J lost 3, with 9 bases in between. The CDR3 is CASSISRDYEQYF. In DNA, the CDR3 is TGTGCCAGTAGTATTAGTCGCGACTACGAGCAGTACTTC.

This clonotype was picked up many times. This rearrangement joins TRBV30 to TRBJ2-1; D remains unclear. The germline gives CDR1 GTSNPN, CDR2 SVGIG (reference sequence). Trimming cost V 3 bases and J 5 bases, with 8 bases left between them. The CDR3 spans 12 residues. DNA for the CDR3: TGTGCCTGGAGCTACGGCGACAATGAGCAGTTCTTC. Its protein is CAWSYGDNEQFF.

CDR3 region: CASTVETRTEAFF. In nucleotides, the CDR3 is TGTGCCAGCACGGTTGAGACCCGAACTGAAGCTTTCTTT. The gene calls are TRBV6-2 or TRBV6-3 and TRBJ1-1; D not resolved. The V gene lost 7 bases and the J gene lost 5 bases, with 14 bases spanning the gap. CDR3 length equals 13 residues. CDR1 is MNHEY and CDR2 is SVGEGT in the germline V gene.

This clonotype showed up many times. The chain combines TRBV6-1 with TRBJ2-7; no firm D call. Trimming shortened V by 10 bases and J by 3 bases, and 22 bases separated the two germline ends. CDR1 and CDR2 (germline): MNHNS, SASEGT. CDR3 length equals 15 residues. For the CDR3, the DNA is TGTGCCACCAAACGCCCTGTCCGGGTCCTCTACGAGCAGTACTTC. Encoded protein: CATKRPVRVLYEQYF.

This clonotype was seen only a few times. This chain connects TRBV15 to TRBJ1-5; D call uncertain. The V gene lost 0 bases and the J gene lost 6 bases, with 12 bases spanning the gap. The length of the CDR3 is 15 residues. The V gene's germline CDR1 is LNHNV and CDR2 YYDKDF (reference sequence). The CDR3 DNA is TGTGCCACCAGCAGAGAATCTCAGTACCCTCAGCCCCAGCATTTT. Its translation: CATSRESQYPQPQHF.

With respect to this clonotype: An end of the junction does not agree with germline; a read error may underlie this. The V gene is TRBV5-1, the J gene TRBJ2-7; TRBD2 matches at 13 bases. The CDR3 contains 15 residues. CDR1 and CDR2 from the germline V gene are SGHRS and YFSETQ. CDR3 coding DNA: TGCGCCAGCAGGCGGACTAGCGGGGGACCCTACGATCAGTACTTC. This encodes CASRRTSGGPYDQYF.

This clonotype came up many times. CDR3 region: CASSPGHLTGELFF. DNA for the CDR3: TGTGCCAGCAGCCCGGGACACCTCACCGGGGAGCTGTTTTTT. V gene TRBV28 combines with J gene TRBJ2-2; TRBD1 might be the D (6 bases). Germline CDR1 and CDR2: MDHEN and SYDVKM. The CDR3 contains 14 residues. Trimming took off 6 bases at V and 4 bases at J, with 12 bases between the two ends.

CDR3 in amino acids: CASDFRTEISNQPQHF. The CDR3 bases are TGTGCCAGTGACTTTAGGACAGAAATTAGCAATCAGCCCCAGCATTTT. The chain couples TRBV19 to TRBJ1-5; D is perhaps TRBD1 (6 bases). Trimming removed 8 bases from V and 0 bases from J, with 17 bases in between. In germline, CDR1 is LNHDA, CDR2 SQIVND (reference sequence). CDR3 length equals 16 residues.

This clonotype was observed at least ten times. The chain recombines TRBV30 with TRBJ1-1; D gene ambiguous. V was clipped by 0 bases and J by 1 base, with 9 bases between them. CDR1 and CDR2 from the germline V gene are GTSNPN and SVGIG (reference sequence). This CDR3 has 14 amino acids. In DNA, the CDR3 is TGTGCCTGGAGTGTATTGGCGGAGAACACTGAAGCTTTCTTT. Encoded protein: CAWSVLAENTEAFF.

This clonotype was observed many times. The V call is TRBV28, the J call TRBJ2-7; D is perhaps TRBD1 (6 bases). Germline CDR1 and CDR2: MDHEN and SYDVKM. Trimming cost V 5 bases and J 3 bases, with 14 bases left between them. CDR3 length: 14 amino acids. CDR3 sequence: CASSTSGTHYEQYF. The DNA for the CDR3 is TGTGCCAGCAGTACCTCCGGGACACACTACGAGCAGTACTTC.

This clonotype was seen repeatedly, ten times or more. The chain combines TRBV18 with TRBJ2-3; the D call may be TRBD1 or TRBD2 (5 bases each). Trimming pared 3 bases from V and 7 bases from J, leaving 17 bases between. Germline V gene data show CDR1 as KGHSH and CDR2 as LQKENI. This CDR3 is 15 amino acids long. The CDR3: CASSPVTGQDNTQYF. The CDR3 DNA reads TGTGCCAGCTCACCGGTCACGGGGCAGGATAATACGCAGTATTTT.

The J gene is TRBJ2-7, the V gene TRBV6-2 or TRBV6-3, with TRBD1 matching 10 bases. Per the germline V gene, CDR1 is MNHEY and CDR2 is SVGEGT. Germline trimming cut 7 bases from V and 7 bases from J; bases unmatched to any gene: 13. This CDR3 has 15 residues. As DNA, the CDR3 is TGTGCCAGCACGCCAACCGGGACAGGGGTGAAAGAGCAGTACTTC. Its translation: CASTPTGTGVKEQYF.

This clonotype appeared a few times. The V call is TRBV11-3, the J call TRBJ1-2, with 12 bases aligning to TRBD1. The CDR3 length is 15 residues. CDR1 SGHNT and CDR2 YENEEA come from the germline V gene. Trimming took 5 bases from V and 4 from J; bases not matched to a gene: 5. CDR3 in DNA: TGTGCCAGCAGCGCGGGGACAGGGGGCGCCTATGGCTACACCTTC. Encoded protein: CASSAGTGGAYGYTF.

This rearrangement joins TRBV12-3 or TRBV12-4 to TRBJ1-3; D unclear. The CDR3 totals 16 residues. V was shortened by 2 bases and J by 0 bases, with 11 bases between the two germline ends. The CDR3 protein is CASSLRVGFSGNTIYF. The DNA of the CDR3 is TGTGCCAGCAGTTTAAGAGTCGGGTTCTCTGGAAACACCATATATTTT.

In this sample, this clonotype turned up many times. The chain combines TRBV20-1 with TRBJ2-1; 14 positions agree with TRBD2. V trimming: 6 bases; J trimming: 7 bases; junction bases outside the gene matches: 2. CDR1 and CDR2 (germline): DFQATT, SNEGSKA (reference sequence). This CDR3 region has 13 residues. The CDR3 loop is CSAGTSGRNEQFF. In DNA, the CDR3 is TGCAGTGCCGGGACTAGCGGGAGAAATGAGCAGTTCTTC.

This clonotype was observed a handful of times. This sequence joins TRBV11-2 and TRBJ2-7, with 10 bases that match TRBD2. The CDR3 has 15 amino acids. Trimming at V came to 0 bases and at J to 3 bases, leaving 2 bases not matched to a gene. Germline V CDR1 and CDR2: SGHAT, FQNNGV. The CDR3 nucleotides read TGTGCCAGCAGCTTAGATCGGACTAGCGGCTACGAGCAGTACTTC. It encodes CASSLDRTSGYEQYF.

J is TRBJ1-5 and V is TRBV6-1, with TRBD1 as a possible D gene (5 bases). The V end was cut by 5 bases, the J end by 7 bases, with 21 bases between. Germline CDR1 is MNHNS and CDR2 is SASEGT. The CDR3 length is 16 residues. CDR3 bases: TGTGCCAGCAGTCCTTTACGTTTGTCGGGGGACCAGCCCCAGCATTTT. Translation: CASSPLRLSGDQPQHF.

This clonotype was found many times. The chain recombines TRBV18 with TRBJ2-3; unclear D gene. Germline assignment: CDR1 KGHSH and CDR2 LQKENI. V was pared by 0 bases and J by 1 base, with 8 bases between. CDR3 length: 15 residues. CDR3 in DNA: TGTGCCAGCTCACCACCGGATTCTCGCACAGATACGCAGTATTTT. Translating it yields CASSPPDSRTDTQYF.

This clonotype occurred a few times. This chain connects TRBV29-1 to TRBJ2-5; either TRBD1 or TRBD2 may supply D (5 bases each). The CDR3 totals 13 residues. Germline-derived CDR1 and CDR2 are SQVTM and ANQGSEA. The V end was cut by 8 bases, the J end by 5 bases, with 18 bases between. CDR3 residues: CSIGAAEVETQYF. CDR3 coding DNA: TGCAGCATAGGGGCAGCGGAGGTCGAGACCCAGTACTTC.

This chain uses TRBV4-2 with TRBJ2-1, with D perhaps being TRBD1 or TRBD2 (5 bases each). Trimming stripped 0 bases from V and 4 bases from J, with 22 bases between. Germline loops: CDR1 LGHNA, CDR2 YNFKEQ. The CDR3 extends over 19 amino acids. CDR3 DNA: TGTGCCAGCAGCCAAGAGGGGCTAGCCACCCACCTTTTATACAATGAGCAGTTCTTC. Amino acids: CASSQEGLATHLLYNEQFF.

This clonotype has a count of ten or more. The V gene is TRBV20-1, the J gene TRBJ2-3; 9 bases align to TRBD2. From germline, CDR1 is DFQATT and CDR2 SNEGSKA (reference sequence). The CDR3 is 14 residues long. V trimming: 5 bases; J trimming: 1 base; junction bases outside the gene matches: 4. Written as DNA, the CDR3 is TGCAGTGCTGAACTAGCGGGTGGCACAGATACGCAGTATTTT. Residues: CSAELAGGTDTQYF.

This clonotype was seen at least ten times. The gene calls are TRBV28 and TRBJ2-7; D is ambiguous. Trimming took 3 bases from V and 5 from J, leaving 14 bases between them. The CDR3 consists of 14 residues. The germline V gene encodes CDR1 MDHEN and CDR2 SYDVKM. The CDR3 spells CASSFLQVPHEQYF. The CDR3 nucleotides are TGTGCCAGCAGTTTCCTGCAGGTCCCCCACGAGCAGTACTTC.

This clonotype was picked up many times. The J gene is TRBJ1-1, the V gene TRBV28; possible D gene TRBD1, 5 bases. The length of the CDR3 is 14 residues. Trimming took off 6 bases at V and 3 bases at J, with 14 bases between the two ends. Germline CDR1 is MDHEN and CDR2 is SYDVKM. CDR3: CASSQGHPDTEAFF. As DNA, the CDR3 is TGTGCCAGCAGCCAAGGACACCCGGACACTGAAGCTTTCTTT. Full variable domain (remainder filled in from reference TRBV28 and TRBJ1-1): DVKVTQSSRYLVKRTGEKVFLECVQDMDHENMFWYRQDPGLGLRLIYFSYDVKMKEKGDIPEGYSVSREKKERFSLILESASTNQTSMYLCASSQGHPDTEAFFGQGTRLTVV.